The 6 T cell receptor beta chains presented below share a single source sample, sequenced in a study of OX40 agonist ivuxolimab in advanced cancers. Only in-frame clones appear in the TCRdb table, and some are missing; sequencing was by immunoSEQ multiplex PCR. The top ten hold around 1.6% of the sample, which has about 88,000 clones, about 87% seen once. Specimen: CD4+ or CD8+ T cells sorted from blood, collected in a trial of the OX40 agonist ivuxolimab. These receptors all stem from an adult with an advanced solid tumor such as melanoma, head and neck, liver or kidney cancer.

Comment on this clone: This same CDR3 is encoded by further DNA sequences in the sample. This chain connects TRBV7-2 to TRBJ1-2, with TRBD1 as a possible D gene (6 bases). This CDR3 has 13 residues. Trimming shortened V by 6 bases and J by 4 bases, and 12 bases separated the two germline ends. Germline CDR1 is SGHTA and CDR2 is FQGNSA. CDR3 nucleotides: TGTGCCAGCAGATTGGACAGTTCCTATGGCTACACCTTC. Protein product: CASRLDSSYGYTF.

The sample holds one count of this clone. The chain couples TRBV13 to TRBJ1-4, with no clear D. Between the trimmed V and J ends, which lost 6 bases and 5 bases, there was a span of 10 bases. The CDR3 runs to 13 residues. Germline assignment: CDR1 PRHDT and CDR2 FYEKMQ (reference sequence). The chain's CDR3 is CASSLRANEKLFF. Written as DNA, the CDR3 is TGTGCCAGCAGTTTACGAGCAAATGAAAAACTGTTTTTT.

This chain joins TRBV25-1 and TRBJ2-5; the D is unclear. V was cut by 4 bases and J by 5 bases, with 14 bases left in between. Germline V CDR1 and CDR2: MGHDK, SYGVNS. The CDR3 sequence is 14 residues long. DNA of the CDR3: TGTGCCAGCAGTGGAGGAAAACGCCAGGAGACCCAGTACTTC. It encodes CASSGGKRQETQYF.

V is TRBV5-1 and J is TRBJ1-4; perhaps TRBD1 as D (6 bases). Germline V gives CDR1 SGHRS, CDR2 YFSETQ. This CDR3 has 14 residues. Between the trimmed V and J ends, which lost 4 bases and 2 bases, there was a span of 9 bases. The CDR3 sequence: CASSPGATNEKLFF. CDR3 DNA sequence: TGCGCCAGCAGCCCGGGGGCCACTAATGAAAAACTGTTTTTT.

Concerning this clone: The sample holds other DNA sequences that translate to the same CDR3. CDR3 DNA: TGTGCCTGGAGCGCTCCTGGGGGGGGCTACACCTTC. Encoded protein: CAWSAPGGGYTF. The chain couples TRBV30 to TRBJ1-2; D is possibly TRBD1 (5 bases). The germline V and J ends were trimmed by 3 bases and 8 bases, with 13 bases remaining between them. Germline V lookup: CDR1 GTSNPN, CDR2 SVGIG (reference sequence). The CDR3 length is 12 residues.

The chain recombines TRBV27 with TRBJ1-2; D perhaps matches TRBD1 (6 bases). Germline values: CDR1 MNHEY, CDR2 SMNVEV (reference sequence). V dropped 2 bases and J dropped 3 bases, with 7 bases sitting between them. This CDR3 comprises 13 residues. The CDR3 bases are TGTGCCAGCAGTTTACAGGGGTACTATGGCTACACCTTC. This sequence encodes CASSLQGYYGYTF.